This is a list of T cell receptor beta chains from one sample in a study of shared clonotypes between healthy human individuals. Produced via immunoSEQ multiplex PCR; TCRdb's table is partial and in-frame only. The table has more than 600,000 clones, around 90% seen once; the top ten hold 24%. Sequencing used naive CD8+ T cells sorted from blood. The receptor source for this set is a man aged 25-45 years in good health. Each CDR3 is given with its conserved first and last residue. The order of the fields is D gene, clone size, V gene, J gene, CDR3 DNA, CDR3 protein. The D gene is left open where the match is weak. The listing skips clone size in some rows; elsewhere it reads once, few, many or a size class.

D: TRBD2; size: once; V: TRBV6-5; J: TRBJ2-1; DNA: TGTGCCAGCAGTTTAGCGGGTTCCTACAATGAGCAGTTCTTC; CDR3: CASSLAGSYNEQFF
D: TRBD2; size: NA; V: TRBV4-2; J: TRBJ2-7; DNA: TGTGCCAGCAGCCAAGTCGGGGAGGGAGCGGGAGCTCGTATCTACGAGCAGTACTTC; CDR3: CASSQVGEGAGARIYEQYF
D: TRBD1; size: NA; V: TRBV5-1; J: TRBJ1-1; DNA: TGCGCCAGCAGATGGACAGGACGAACCACTGAAGCTTTCTTT; CDR3: CASRWTGRTTEAFF
D: NA; size: NA; V: TRBV28; J: TRBJ1-2; DNA: TGTGCCAGCAGACAAATCCGGGTTCACTATGGCTACACCTTC; CDR3: CASRQIRVHYGYTF
D: NA; size: NA; V: TRBV5-1; J: TRBJ2-7; DNA: TGCGCCAGCAGCTACCCGCAGGAAACCGAGCAGTACTTC; CDR3: CASSYPQETEQYF
D: NA; size: NA; V: TRBV9; J: TRBJ2-1; DNA: TGTGCCAGCAGCGGAGACTCTGCGGAGCGCTCCTACAATGAGCAGTTCTTC; CDR3: CASSGDSAERSYNEQFF
D: TRBD2; size: NA; V: TRBV7-9; J: TRBJ2-7; DNA: TGTGCCAGCAGCTCTCCTCCTCTAAGCGGGAGCTACGAGCAGTACTTC; CDR3: CASSSPPLSGSYEQYF
D: TRBD2; size: NA; V: TRBV6-4; J: TRBJ2-7; DNA: TGTGCCAGCAGTGTGGCTAGCGGGGACTCCTACGAGCAGTACTTC; CDR3: CASSVASGDSYEQYF
D: NA; size: NA; V: TRBV23-1; J: TRBJ2-7; DNA: TGCGCCAGCAGTCAATGGGGGAAATACGAGCAGTACTTC; CDR3: CASSQWGKYEQYF
D: NA; size: NA; V: TRBV29-1; J: TRBJ2-3; DNA: TGCAGCGTCTTTGCGGAATACACAGATACGCAGTATTTT; CDR3: CSVFAEYTDTQYF
D: TRBD1; size: NA; V: TRBV5-6; J: TRBJ1-2; DNA: TGTGCCAGCAGCTTGGATAGGGGGCGCGGCTACACCTTC; CDR3: CASSLDRGRGYTF